This T cell receptor (beta chain) was found in a study of regulatory T cells in long-lasting Graves disease. This CDR3 is built from 15 residues. V lost 2 bases to trimming and J lost 1 base, with 12 bases between them. Germline V lookup: CDR1 SGHNT, CDR2 YYREEE (reference sequence). In building TCR beta libraries, iRepertoire HTBI primers were used together with Arm-PCR of CDR3 regions. Via MiXCR, TCRdb re-called the multiplex PCR reads, giving one row per CDR3 protein. The sample carries around 320,000 distinct CDR3 sequences, 16% recorded once. Time point denoted: newly diagnosed GD, antithyroid drugs for less than 3 months. Construction of the TCR library relied on RNA isolated from PBMCs. The sample also formed part of further work on T cells in Graves' hyperthyroidism and ophthalmopathy.

The sequence came from a middle-aged man with Graves disease. Source: peripheral blood mononuclear cells (PBMCs), taken at new diagnosis, from a patient treated with antithyroid drugs. The V and J genes are TRBV5-4 and TRBJ1-1, with D hard to call. The CDR3 region has the DNA TGTGCCAGCAGCTTCTCAGTCCCTGCGAACACTGAAGCTTTCTTT. This codes for CASSFSVPANTEAFF.